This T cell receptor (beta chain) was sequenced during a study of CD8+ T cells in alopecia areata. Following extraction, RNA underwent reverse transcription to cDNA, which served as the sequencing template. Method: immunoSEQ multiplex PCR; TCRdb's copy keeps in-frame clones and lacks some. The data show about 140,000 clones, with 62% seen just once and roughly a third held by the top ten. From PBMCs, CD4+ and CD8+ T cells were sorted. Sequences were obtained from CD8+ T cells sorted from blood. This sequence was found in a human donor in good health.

As DNA, the CDR3 is TGCAGCGTTGAAGATCTAGCGAGCGAGCAGTACTTC. It specifies CSVEDLASEQYF. The rearrangement joins TRBV29-1 to TRBJ2-7, with a possible D match to TRBD2 (6 bases). Germline CDR1 and CDR2: SQVTM and ANQGSEA. Between the trimmed V and J ends, which lost 0 bases and 6 bases, there was a span of 9 bases. The CDR3 is 12 residues long.